These T cell receptor beta chains were read from a single sample in a study of T cell responses to AZD1222 COVID-19 vaccine. Some clones are missing from TCRdb's copy, which holds only in-frame ones; the method was immunoSEQ multiplex PCR. The table lists roughly 80,000 clones, more than 75% of them singletons. Sequencing used peripheral blood, obtained on day 0 of AZD1222 vaccination. The receptors derive from an adult in good health. The CDR3 runs from the conserved cysteine through the conserved F or W. Each record gives: D gene, V gene, J gene, clone size, CDR3 length, CDR3 DNA, CDR3 protein. A D gene is named only where the DNA matches it firmly. Size is stated for part of the rows, as once, few or many counts, or as a class when the clone is expanded.

TRBD2	TRBV5-4	TRBJ2-2	NA	15	TGTGCCAGCAGTCGCGGACTAGCGAACACCGGGGAGCTGTTTTTT	CASSRGLANTGELFF
NA	TRBV18	TRBJ1-1	NA	15	TGTGCCAGCTCACCAAATCAGGGTCCAGGAACTGAAGCTTTCTTT	CASSPNQGPGTEAFF
NA	TRBV11-2	TRBJ2-3	NA	12	TGTGCCAGCAGCTTAGTTACAGATACGCAGTATTTT	CASSLVTDTQYF
TRBD2	TRBV25-1	TRBJ2-2	NA	15	TGTGCCAGCAGTGTAGCGGGAGGGCCAGGCGGGGAGCTGTTTTTT	CASSVAGGPGGELFF
TRBD1	TRBV6-2/TRBV6-3	TRBJ2-7	NA	14	TGTGCCAGCAGTTTTCGGGACAGGGAGTACGAGCAGTACTTC	CASSFRDREYEQYF
TRBD1	TRBV5-4	TRBJ2-1	NA	14	TGTGCCAGCAGCCCCGGGACAGGGAACAATGAGCAGTTCTTC	CASSPGTGNNEQFF
TRBD1	TRBV7-9	TRBJ1-2	NA	16	TGTGCCAGCAGCCCCGTGGGGGGACAGGGCGACTATGGCTACACCTTC	CASSPVGGQGDYGYTF
NA	TRBV4-2	TRBJ2-6	NA	20	TGTGCCAGCAGCCAGGATCCGGCAGCCACAGGGAACTCTGGGGCCAACGTCCTGACTTTC	CASSQDPAATGNSGANVLTF
NA	TRBV4-1	TRBJ1-1	NA	17	TGCGCCAGCAGCCAAGAAAAAGCTTCCCGGAAGAACACTGAAGCTTTCTTT	CASSQEKASRKNTEAFF
NA	TRBV30	TRBJ1-4	once	16	TGTGCCTGGAGTGTCTACAGGGACCCCTTCAATGAAAAACTGTTTTTT	CAWSVYRDPFNEKLFF
NA	TRBV5-6	TRBJ1-6	NA	13	TGTGCCAGCAGCGACAGCTATAATTCACCCCTCCACTTT	CASSDSYNSPLHF
NA	TRBV4-2	TRBJ2-7	NA	16	TGTGCCAGCAGCCAAGAACAAAACGGGGGTCTCGAGGAGCAGTACTTC	CASSQEQNGGLEEQYF
TRBD1	TRBV18	TRBJ2-6	NA	17	TGTGCCAGCTCACCCTGGACAGGGGGCGCTGGGGCCAACGTCCTGACTTTC	CASSPWTGGAGANVLTF